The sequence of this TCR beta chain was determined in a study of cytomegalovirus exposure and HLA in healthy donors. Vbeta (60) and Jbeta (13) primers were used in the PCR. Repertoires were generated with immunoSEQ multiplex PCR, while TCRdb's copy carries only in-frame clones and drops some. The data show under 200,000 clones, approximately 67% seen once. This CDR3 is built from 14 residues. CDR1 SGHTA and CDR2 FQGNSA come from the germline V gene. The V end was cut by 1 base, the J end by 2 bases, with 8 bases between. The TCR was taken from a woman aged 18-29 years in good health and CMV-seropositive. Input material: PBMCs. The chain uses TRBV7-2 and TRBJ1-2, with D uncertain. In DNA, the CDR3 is TGTGCCAGCAGCTTAGAGTACAGAAACTATGGCTACACCTTC. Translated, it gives CASSLEYRNYGYTF.